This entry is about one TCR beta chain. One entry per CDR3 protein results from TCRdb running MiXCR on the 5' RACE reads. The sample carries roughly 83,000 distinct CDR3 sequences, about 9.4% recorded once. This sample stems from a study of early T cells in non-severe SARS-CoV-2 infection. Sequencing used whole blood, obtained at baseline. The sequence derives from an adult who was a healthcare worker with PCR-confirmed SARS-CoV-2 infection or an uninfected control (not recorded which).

CDR3 sequence (DNA): TGCAGTGCTAGGGGGTTGACAGGGGAAAACATTCAGTACTTC. It yields the protein CSARGLTGENIQYF. The chain joins TRBV20-1 to TRBJ2-4; 8 nucleotides align to TRBD1. V trimming: 3 bases; J trimming: 5 bases; junction bases outside the gene matches: 6. The germline V gene encodes CDR1 DFQATT and CDR2 SNEGSKA (reference sequence). This CDR3 is 14 amino acids long.